Listed below are T cell receptor beta chains from one sample, sequenced in a study of control samples from healthy donors and cancer patients. The protocol was immunoSEQ multiplex PCR, while the TCRdb copy is restricted to in-frame clones and leaves out a portion. The table lists some 250,000 clones, around 80% of them singletons. Sequencing used PBMCs. These receptors all come from a woman aged 55-75 years with lung cancer. The conserved cysteine and the conserved F or W are not part of the CDR3 here. Only some rows state a clone size, as once, few, many or a class for expanded clones.

TRBJ2-3	once	TRBV24-1	ATSVAGTTDTQY
TRBJ2-6	.	TRBV14	ASSHLGQLKANVLT
TRBJ2-3	few	TRBV24-1	ATSGGTGTDTQY
TRBJ2-7	once	TRBV10-3	AISESIAGVSEQY
TRBJ1-6	few	TRBV9	ASSGDITGVNSPLH
TRBJ1-4	.	TRBV2	ASSIQGQNEKLF
TRBJ1-2	.	TRBV18	ASSQQGAGDYGYT
TRBJ2-1	.	TRBV19	ASSISSWAYNEQF
TRBJ2-5	.	TRBV18	ASSPYQQETQY
TRBJ1-2	.	TRBV19	ASSTRQGLNYGYT
TRBJ2-5	.	TRBV24-1	ATGQETQY
TRBJ1-5	few	TRBV30	AWSERNQPQH
TRBJ2-5	.	TRBV11-3	ASSLRGLEETQY
TRBJ1-2	.	TRBV12-3/TRBV12-4	ASRKSDGYGYT
TRBJ1-1	few	TRBV5-1	ASSLQGAAEAF
TRBJ2-7	.	TRBV6-1	ASSEGHGGGQY
TRBJ1-3	.	TRBV5-3	ARSANRGSGNTIY
TRBJ2-7	.	TRBV6-1	ASSEYERQGVDEQY
TRBJ2-5	.	TRBV27	ASSSLGRKETQY
TRBJ1-3	few	TRBV29-1	SASDGWGNTIY
TRBJ1-2	.	TRBV5-8	ASSLGQMYGYT
TRBJ2-3	.	TRBV3-1/TRBV3-2	ASSHVNLALLTPQY
TRBJ2-5	.	TRBV2	ASTGQETQY
TRBJ1-1	.	TRBV5-6	ASSLVGRGHQNTEAF
TRBJ2-3	.	TRBV30	AWGGGTDTQY
TRBJ2-7	.	TRBV2	ASSRVGRENREQY
TRBJ1-2	.	TRBV18	ASSPLEDYGYT